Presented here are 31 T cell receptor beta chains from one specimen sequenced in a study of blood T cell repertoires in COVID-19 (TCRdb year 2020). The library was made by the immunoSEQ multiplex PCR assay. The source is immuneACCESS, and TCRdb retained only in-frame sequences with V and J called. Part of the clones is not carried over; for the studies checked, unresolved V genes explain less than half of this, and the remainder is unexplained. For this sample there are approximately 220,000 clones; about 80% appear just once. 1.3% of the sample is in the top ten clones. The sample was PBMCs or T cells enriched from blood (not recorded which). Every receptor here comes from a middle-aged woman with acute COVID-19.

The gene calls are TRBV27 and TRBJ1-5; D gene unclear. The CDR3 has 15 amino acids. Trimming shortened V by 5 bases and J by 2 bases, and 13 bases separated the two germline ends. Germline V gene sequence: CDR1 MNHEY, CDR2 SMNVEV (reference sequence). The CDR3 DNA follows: TGTGCCAGCAGTCCCCTAGGTACGGGCAATCAGCCCCAGCATTTT. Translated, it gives CASSPLGTGNQPQHF.

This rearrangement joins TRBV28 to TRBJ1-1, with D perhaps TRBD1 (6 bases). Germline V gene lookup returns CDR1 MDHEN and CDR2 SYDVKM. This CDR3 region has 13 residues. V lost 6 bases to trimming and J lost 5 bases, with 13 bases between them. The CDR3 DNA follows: TGTGCCAGCAGGGACAGCCCTAGGACTGAAGCTTTCTTT. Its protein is CASRDSPRTEAFF.

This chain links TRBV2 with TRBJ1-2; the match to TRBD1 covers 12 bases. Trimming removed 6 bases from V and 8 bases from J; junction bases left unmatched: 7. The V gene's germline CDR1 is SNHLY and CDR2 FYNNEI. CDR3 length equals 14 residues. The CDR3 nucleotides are TGTGCCAGCAGCCTGGGACAGGGGGCGGCGGGCTACACCTTC. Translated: CASSLGQGAAGYTF.

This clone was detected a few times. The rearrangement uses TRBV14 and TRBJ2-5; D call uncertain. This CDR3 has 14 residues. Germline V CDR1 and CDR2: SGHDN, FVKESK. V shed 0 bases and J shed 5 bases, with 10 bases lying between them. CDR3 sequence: CASSQDSGRETQYF. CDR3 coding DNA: TGTGCCAGCAGCCAAGATTCAGGCAGGGAGACCCAGTACTTC.

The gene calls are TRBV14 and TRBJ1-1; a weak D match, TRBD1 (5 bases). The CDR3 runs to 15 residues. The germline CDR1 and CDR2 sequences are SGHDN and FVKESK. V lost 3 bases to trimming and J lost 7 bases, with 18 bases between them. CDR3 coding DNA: TGTGCCAGCAGCCATGCTCTGCGGGGGTCGAGTGAAGCTTTCTTT. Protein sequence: CASSHALRGSSEAFF.

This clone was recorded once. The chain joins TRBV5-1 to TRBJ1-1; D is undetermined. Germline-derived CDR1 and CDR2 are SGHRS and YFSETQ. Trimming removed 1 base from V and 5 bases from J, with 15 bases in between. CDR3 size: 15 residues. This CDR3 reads CASSLSVSAGTEAFF. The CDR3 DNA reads TGCGCCAGCAGCTTGTCTGTCTCGGCGGGGACTGAAGCTTTCTTT.

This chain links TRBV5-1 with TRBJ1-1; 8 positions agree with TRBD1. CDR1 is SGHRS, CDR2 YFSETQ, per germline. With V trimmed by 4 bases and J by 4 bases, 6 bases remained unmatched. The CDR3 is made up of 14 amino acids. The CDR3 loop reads CASSRTGSGTEAFF. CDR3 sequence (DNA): TGCGCCAGCAGCAGGACAGGGTCCGGCACTGAAGCTTTCTTT.

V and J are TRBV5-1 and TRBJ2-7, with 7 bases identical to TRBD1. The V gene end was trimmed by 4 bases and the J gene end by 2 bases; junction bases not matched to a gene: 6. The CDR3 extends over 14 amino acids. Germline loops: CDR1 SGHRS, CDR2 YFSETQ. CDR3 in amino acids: CASSPEQGAYEQYF. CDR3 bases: TGCGCCAGCAGCCCGGAGCAGGGGGCCTACGAGCAGTACTTC. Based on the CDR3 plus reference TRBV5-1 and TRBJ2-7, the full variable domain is KAGVTQTPRYLIKTRGQQVTLSCSPISGHRSVSWYQQTPGQGLQFLFEYFSETQRNKGNFPGRFSGRQFSNSRSEMNVSTLELGDSALYLCASSPEQGAYEQYFGPGTRLTVT.

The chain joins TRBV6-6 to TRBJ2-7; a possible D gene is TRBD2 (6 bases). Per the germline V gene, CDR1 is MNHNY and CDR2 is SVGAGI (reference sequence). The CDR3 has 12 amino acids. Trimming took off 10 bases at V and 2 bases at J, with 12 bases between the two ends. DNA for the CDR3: TGTGCCACATCCGGGGGTACCTACGAGCAGTACTTC. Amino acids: CATSGGTYEQYF.

This CDR3 reads CASSPPGTGREAFF. The CDR3 region has the DNA TGTGCCAGCAGCCCACCAGGGACAGGGCGTGAAGCTTTCTTT. This chain uses TRBV5-4 with TRBJ1-1, with TRBD1 matching over 9 bases. Germline trimming cut 4 bases from V and 7 bases from J; bases unmatched to any gene: 8. The CDR3 extends over 14 amino acids. Germline assignment: CDR1 SGHNT and CDR2 YYREEE (reference sequence).

CDR3 amino acids: CASRGAGDTQYF. The CDR3 nucleotides read TGTGCCAGCCGTGGGGCAGGGGATACGCAGTATTTT. The J gene is TRBJ2-3, the V gene TRBV6-6; D is possibly TRBD1 (5 bases). The CDR3 is 12 residues long. CDR1 is MNHNY and CDR2 is SVGAGI in the germline V gene (reference sequence). V was cut by 8 bases and J by 6 bases, with 12 bases left in between.

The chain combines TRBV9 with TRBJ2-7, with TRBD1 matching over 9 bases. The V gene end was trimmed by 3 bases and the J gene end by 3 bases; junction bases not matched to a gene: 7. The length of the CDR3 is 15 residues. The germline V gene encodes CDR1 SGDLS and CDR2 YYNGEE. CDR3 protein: CASSASGTGIYEQYF. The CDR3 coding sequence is TGTGCCAGCAGCGCTTCCGGGACAGGGATCTACGAGCAGTACTTC.

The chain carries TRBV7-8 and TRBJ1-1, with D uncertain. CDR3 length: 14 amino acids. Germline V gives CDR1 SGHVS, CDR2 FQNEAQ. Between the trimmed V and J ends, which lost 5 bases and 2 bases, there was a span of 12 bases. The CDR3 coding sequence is TGTGCCAGCAGCCCCTCGGAGAGTAACACTGAAGCTTTCTTT. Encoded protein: CASSPSESNTEAFF.

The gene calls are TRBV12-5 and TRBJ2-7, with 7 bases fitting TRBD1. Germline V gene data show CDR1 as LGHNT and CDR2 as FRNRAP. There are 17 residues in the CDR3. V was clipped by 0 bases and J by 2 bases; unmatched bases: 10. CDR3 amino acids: CASGLVLGQAGPYEQYF. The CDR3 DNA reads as TGTGCTAGTGGTTTGGTACTAGGACAGGCCGGCCCCTACGAGCAGTACTTC.

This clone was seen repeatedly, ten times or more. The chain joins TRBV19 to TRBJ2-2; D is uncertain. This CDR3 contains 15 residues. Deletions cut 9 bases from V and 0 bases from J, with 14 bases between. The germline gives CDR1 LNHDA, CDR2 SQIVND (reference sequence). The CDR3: CASRRDNANTGELFF. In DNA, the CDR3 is TGTGCCAGCCGTCGAGACAACGCGAACACCGGGGAGCTGTTTTTT.

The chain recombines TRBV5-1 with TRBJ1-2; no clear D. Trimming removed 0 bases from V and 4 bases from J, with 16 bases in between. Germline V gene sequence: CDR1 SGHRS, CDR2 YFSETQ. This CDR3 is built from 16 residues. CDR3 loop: CASSLEARADFYGYTF. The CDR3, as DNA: TGCGCCAGCAGCTTGGAGGCGAGGGCCGACTTCTATGGCTACACCTTC.

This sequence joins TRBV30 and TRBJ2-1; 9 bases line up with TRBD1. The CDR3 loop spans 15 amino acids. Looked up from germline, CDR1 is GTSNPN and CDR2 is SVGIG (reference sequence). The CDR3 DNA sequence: TGTGCTGAATCTTCCGGGACAGGGCTCTACAATGAGCAGTTCTTC. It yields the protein CAESSGTGLYNEQFF.

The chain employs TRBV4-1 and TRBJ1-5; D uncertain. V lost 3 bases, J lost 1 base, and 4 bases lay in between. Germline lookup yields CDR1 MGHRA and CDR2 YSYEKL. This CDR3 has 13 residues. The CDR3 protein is CASSHLSNQPQHF. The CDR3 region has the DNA TGCGCCAGCAGCCACCTAAGCAATCAGCCCCAGCATTTT.

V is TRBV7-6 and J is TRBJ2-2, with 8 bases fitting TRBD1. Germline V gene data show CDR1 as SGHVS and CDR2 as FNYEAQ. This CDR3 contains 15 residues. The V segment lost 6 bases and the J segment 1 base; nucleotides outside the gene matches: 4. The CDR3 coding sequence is TGTGCCAGCAGTCCCGGGACAGGGAACACCGGGGAGCTGTTTTTT. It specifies CASSPGTGNTGELFF.

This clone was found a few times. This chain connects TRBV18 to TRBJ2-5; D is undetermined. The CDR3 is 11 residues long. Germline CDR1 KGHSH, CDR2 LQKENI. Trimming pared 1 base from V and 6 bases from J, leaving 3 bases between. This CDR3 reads CASSPRQTQYF. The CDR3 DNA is TGTGCCAGCTCACCACGGCAGACCCAGTACTTC.

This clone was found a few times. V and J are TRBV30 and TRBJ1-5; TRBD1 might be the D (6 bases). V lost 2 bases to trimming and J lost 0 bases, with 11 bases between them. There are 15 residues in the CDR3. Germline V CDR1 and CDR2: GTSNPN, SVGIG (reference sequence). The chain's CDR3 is CAWSSGTNSNQPQHF. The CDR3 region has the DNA TGTGCCTGGAGTTCCGGGACAAATAGCAATCAGCCCCAGCATTTT.

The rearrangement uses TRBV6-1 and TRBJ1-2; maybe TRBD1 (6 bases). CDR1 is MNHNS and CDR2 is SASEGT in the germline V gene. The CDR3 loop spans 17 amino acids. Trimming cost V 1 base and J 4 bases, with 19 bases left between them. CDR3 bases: TGTGCCAGCAGTGAAGTAGTTTCTGGCAGGGGATCCTATGGCTACACCTTC. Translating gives CASSEVVSGRGSYGYTF.

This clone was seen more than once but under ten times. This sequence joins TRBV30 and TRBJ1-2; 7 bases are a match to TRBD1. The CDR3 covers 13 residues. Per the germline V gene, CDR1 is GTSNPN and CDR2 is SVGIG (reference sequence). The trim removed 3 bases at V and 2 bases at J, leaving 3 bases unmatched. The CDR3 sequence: CAWRGGSNYGYTF. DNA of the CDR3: TGTGCCTGGAGAGGGGGCTCCAACTATGGCTACACCTTC. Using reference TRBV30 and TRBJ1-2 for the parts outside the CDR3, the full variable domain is SQTIHQWPATLVQPVGSPLSLECTVEGTSNPNLYWYRQAAGRGLQLLFYSVGIGQISSEVPQNLSASRPQDRQFILSSKKLLLSDSGFYLCAWRGGSNYGYTFGSGTRLTVV.

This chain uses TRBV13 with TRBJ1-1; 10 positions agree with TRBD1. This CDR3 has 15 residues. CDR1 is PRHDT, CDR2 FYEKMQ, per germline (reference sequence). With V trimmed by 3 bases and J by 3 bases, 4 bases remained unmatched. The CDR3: CASSLDRGRYTEAFF. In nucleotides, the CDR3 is TGTGCCAGCAGCTTGGACAGGGGGAGATACACTGAAGCTTTCTTT. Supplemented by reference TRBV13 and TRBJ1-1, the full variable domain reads AAGVIQSPRHLIKEKRETATLKCYPIPRHDTVYWYQQGPGQDPQFLISFYEKMQSDKGSIPDRFSAQQFSDYHSELNMSSLELGDSALYFCASSLDRGRYTEAFFGQGTRLTVV.

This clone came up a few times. The CDR3 protein is CASSVGGLVGNTEAFF. In DNA, the CDR3 is TGTGCCAGCAGCGTAGGGGGGCTGGTGGGGAACACTGAAGCTTTCTTT. The chain links TRBV9 to TRBJ1-1, with D possibly TRBD1 on 6 matching bases. Germline CDR1 SGDLS, CDR2 YYNGEE. V lost 0 bases and J lost 1, with 13 bases in between. The CDR3 contains 16 residues.

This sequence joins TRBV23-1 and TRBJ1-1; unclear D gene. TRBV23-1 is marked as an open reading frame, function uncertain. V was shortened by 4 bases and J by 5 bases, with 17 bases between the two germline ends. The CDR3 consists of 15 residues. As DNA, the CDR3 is TGCGCCAGCAGTCGGCTTCGCCAGAGGAGGACTGAAGCTTTCTTT. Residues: CASSRLRQRRTEAFF.

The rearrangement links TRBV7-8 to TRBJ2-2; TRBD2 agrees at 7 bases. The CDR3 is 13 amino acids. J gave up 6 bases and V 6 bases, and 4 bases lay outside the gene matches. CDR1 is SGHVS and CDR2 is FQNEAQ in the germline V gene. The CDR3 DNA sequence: TGTGCCAGCAGTTCAGGGAGGGCCGGGGAGCTGTTTTTT. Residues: CASSSGRAGELFF. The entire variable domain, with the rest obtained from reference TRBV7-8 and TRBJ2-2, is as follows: GAGVSQSPRYKVAKRGQDVALRCDPISGHVSLFWYQQALGQGPEFLTYFQNEAQLDKSGLPSDRFFAERPEGSVSTLKIQRTQQEDSAVYLCASSSGRAGELFFGEGSRLTVL.

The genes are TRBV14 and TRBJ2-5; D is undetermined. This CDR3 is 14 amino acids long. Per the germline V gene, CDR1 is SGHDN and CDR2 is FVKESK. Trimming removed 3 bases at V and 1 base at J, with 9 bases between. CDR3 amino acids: CASSHIWPQETQYF. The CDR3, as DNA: TGTGCCAGCAGCCACATTTGGCCCCAAGAGACCCAGTACTTC.

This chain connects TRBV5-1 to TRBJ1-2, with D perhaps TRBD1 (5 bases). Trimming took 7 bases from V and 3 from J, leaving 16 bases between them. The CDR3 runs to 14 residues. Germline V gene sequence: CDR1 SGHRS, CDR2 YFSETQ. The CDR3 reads CASRETQGDYGYTF. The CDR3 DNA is TGCGCCAGCCGCGAGACCCAGGGTGACTATGGCTACACCTTC.

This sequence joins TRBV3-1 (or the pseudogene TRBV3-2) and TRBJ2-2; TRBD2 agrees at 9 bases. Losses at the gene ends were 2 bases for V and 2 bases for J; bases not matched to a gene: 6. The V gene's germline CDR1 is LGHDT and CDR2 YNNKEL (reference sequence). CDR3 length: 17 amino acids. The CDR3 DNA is TGTGCCAGCAGCCAAATCCCACTAGCGGGTAACACCGGGGAGCTGTTTTTT. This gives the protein CASSQIPLAGNTGELFF.

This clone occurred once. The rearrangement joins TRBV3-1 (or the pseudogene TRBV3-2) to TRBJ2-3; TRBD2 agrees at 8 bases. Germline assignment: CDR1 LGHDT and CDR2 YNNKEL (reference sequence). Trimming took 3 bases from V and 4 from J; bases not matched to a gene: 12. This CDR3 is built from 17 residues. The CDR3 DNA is TGTGCCAGCAGCCAGCCTCGCGGGGGGCTGACTTCAGATACGCAGTATTTT. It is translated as CASSQPRGGLTSDTQYF.